This TCR beta chain derives from a study of blood T cell repertoires in COVID-19. Profiled with immunoSEQ multiplex PCR; TCRdb holds only in-frame clones, not every one. The top ten clones hold around 1.1% of a sample with more than 85,000 clones, more than 80% of them seen once. This CDR3 contains 15 residues. CDR1 LNHNV and CDR2 YYDKDF come from the germline V gene (reference sequence). With 0 bases removed from V and 4 bases from J, the gap between germline ends came to 12 bases. This receptor was identified in a human donor in a cohort sampled during active COVID-19. The chain has TRBV15 and TRBJ1-2, with D possibly being TRBD1 (5 bases). Sequencing was done on a sample of peripheral blood. CDR3 protein: CATSRDPGTGYGYTF. The CDR3 bases are TGTGCCACCAGCAGAGATCCTGGGACTGGCTATGGCTACACCTTC. The full variable domain, with the rest looked up from reference TRBV15 and TRBJ1-2, is DAMVIQNPRYQVTQFGKPVTLSCSQTLNHNVMYWYQQKSSQAPKLLFHYYDKDFNNEADTPDNFQSRRPNTSFCFLDIRSPGLGDTAMYLCATSRDPGTGYGYTFGSGTRLTVV.